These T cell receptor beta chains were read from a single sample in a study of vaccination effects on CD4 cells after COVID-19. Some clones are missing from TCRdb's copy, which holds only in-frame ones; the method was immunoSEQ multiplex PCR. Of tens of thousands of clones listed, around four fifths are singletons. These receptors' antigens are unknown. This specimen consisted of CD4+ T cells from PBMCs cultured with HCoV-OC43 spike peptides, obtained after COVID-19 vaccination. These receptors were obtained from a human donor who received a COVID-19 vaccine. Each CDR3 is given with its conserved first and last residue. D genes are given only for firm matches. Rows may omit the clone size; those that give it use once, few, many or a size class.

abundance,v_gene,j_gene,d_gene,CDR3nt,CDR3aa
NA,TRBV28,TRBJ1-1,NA,TGTGCCAGCAGTAGGGCACAGGTCTACACTGAAGCTTTCTTT,CASSRAQVYTEAFF
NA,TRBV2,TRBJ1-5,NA,TGTGCCAGCAGAGGACAAGCCGTGGGGCAGCCCCAGCATTTT,CASRGQAVGQPQHF
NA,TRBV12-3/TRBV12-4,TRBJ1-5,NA,TGTGCCAGCAGTCCGGAGTCCCAGCCCCAGCATTTT,CASSPESQPQHF
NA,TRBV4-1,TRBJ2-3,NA,TGCGCCAGCAGCCAAGAGTGGGGGGGCACAGATACGCAGTATTTT,CASSQEWGGTDTQYF
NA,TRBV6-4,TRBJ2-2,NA,TGTGCCAGCAGACGGGTCTCGAACACCGGGGAGCTGTTTTTT,CASRRVSNTGELFF
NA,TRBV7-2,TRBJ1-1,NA,TGTGCCAGCAGCCCCCAGGTGATCGGAAACACTGAAGCTTTCTTT,CASSPQVIGNTEAFF
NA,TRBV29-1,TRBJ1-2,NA,TGCAGCGTTGTTTTACAGGGAAGTTATGGCTACACCTTC,CSVVLQGSYGYTF
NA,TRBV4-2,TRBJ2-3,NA,TGTGCCAGCAGCCCATTAGGGGCCCTACGCACTAGCACAGATACGCAGTATTTT,CASSPLGALRTSTDTQYF
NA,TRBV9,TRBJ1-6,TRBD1,TGTGCCAGCAGCGGGGGACAGGCCTATAATTCACCCCTCCACTTT,CASSGGQAYNSPLHF
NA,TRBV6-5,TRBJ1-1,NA,TGTGCCAGCAGCCACCTCGGGCAGGTGAACACTGAAGCTTTCTTT,CASSHLGQVNTEAFF
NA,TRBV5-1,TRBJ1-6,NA,TGCGCCAGCAGCTCTGGACAGTTTCTGGATTCACCCCTCCACTTT,CASSSGQFLDSPLHF
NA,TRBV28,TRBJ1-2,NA,TGTGCCGGACGACGAGCCGGGACATCCGGCGGCTACACCTTC,CAGRRAGTSGGYTF
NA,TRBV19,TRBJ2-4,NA,TGTGCCAGTAGCCCCCTCAACACGATACTAGCCAAAAACATTCAGTACTTC,CASSPLNTILAKNIQYF
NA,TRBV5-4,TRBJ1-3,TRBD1,TGTGCCAGCAGCCTGACAGGGGCTGGAAACACCATATATTTT,CASSLTGAGNTIYF
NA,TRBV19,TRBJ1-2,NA,TGTGCCAGTAGTATAACAACGCAGGGGAGATATGGCTACACCTTC,CASSITTQGRYGYTF
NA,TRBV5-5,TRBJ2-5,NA,TGTGCCAGCAGGCCGGGGACGGGAAGTGACCAGTACTTC,CASRPGTGSDQYF
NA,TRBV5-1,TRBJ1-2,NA,TGCGCCAGCAGCTTGACAAACCCTAACTATGGCTACACCTTC,CASSLTNPNYGYTF
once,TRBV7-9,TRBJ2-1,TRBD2,TGTGCCAGCAGCTTAAATAGCGGGGGCCCCCCCGTCTTC,CASSLNSGGPPVF
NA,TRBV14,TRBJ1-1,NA,TGTGCCAGCAGCCAAACGAGGGGCACTGAAGCTTTCTTT,CASSQTRGTEAFF
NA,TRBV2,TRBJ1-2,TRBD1,TGTGCCAACCCATCGACAGGGAGGTATTATGGCTACACCTTC,CANPSTGRYYGYTF
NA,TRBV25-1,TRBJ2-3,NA,TGTGCCAGCAGTGCCGTTGACAGGCGGGAAGCGCAGTATTTT,CASSAVDRREAQYF
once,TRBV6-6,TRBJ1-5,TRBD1,TGTGCCAGCAGTCCGACAGGGAGTCAGCCCCAGCATTTT,CASSPTGSQPQHF
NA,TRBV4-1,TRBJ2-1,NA,TGCGCCAGCAGCCAAGATCTGGCGGGCAATGAGCAGTTCTTC,CASSQDLAGNEQFF
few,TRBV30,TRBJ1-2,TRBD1,TGTGCCTGGAGTGTAAGGGCCGGGACAGGGCTCAGCTACACCTTC,CAWSVRAGTGLSYTF
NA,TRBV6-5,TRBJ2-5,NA,TGTGCCAGCAGTAACCCTCCGGCCGGACAAGAGACCCAGTACTTC,CASSNPPAGQETQYF